The 8 T cell receptor beta chains given below trace back to one sample, sequenced in a study of cytomegalovirus exposure and HLA in healthy donors. The PCR employed 60 Vbeta primers together with 13 Jbeta primers. Data came from immunoSEQ multiplex PCR; TCRdb stores just in-frame clones and leaves some out. The table lists about 160,000 clones, around 80% of them singletons. Sequenced material: PBMCs. These TCRs come from a man aged 45-60 years in good health and CMV-seropositive.

This chain joins TRBV25-1 and TRBJ1-2; 7 nucleotides line up with TRBD1. The length of the CDR3 is 13 residues. The junction had 6 bases not matched to a gene; V was cut back by 7 bases and J by 4 bases. The V gene's germline CDR1 is MGHDK and CDR2 SYGVNS. CDR3 bases: TGTGCCAGCACCCCCGGGGACAGCTATGGCTACACCTTC. It yields the protein CASTPGDSYGYTF.

The chain uses TRBV27 and TRBJ1-5, with D maybe TRBD1 (6 bases). Trimming cost V 6 bases and J 2 bases, with 14 bases left between them. The germline V gene has CDR1 MNHEY and CDR2 SMNVEV (reference sequence). The CDR3 runs 15 residues. CDR3 protein: CASSYSGARNQPQHF. CDR3 in DNA: TGTGCCAGCAGCTATTCAGGGGCACGCAATCAGCCCCAGCATTTT.

CDR3 sequence: CASSTLGVYEQYV. The CDR3 DNA follows: TGTGCCAGCAGCACGCTAGGGGTCTACGAGCAGTACGTC. The rearrangement uses TRBV5-6 and TRBJ2-7; possibly TRBD1 for D (5 bases). Deletions cut 4 bases from V and 3 bases from J, with 11 bases between. CDR1 is SGHDT, CDR2 YYEEEE, per germline. CDR3 size: 13 residues.

The chain combines TRBV5-1 with TRBJ2-1; D is possibly TRBD2 (5 bases). CDR3 length: 12 amino acids. The ends were cut back, 0 bases at V and 13 bases at J, with 11 bases in the middle. The V gene's germline CDR1 is SGHRS and CDR2 YFSETQ. For the CDR3, the DNA is TGCGCCAGCAGCTTGGCGGGGTTACCACAGTTCTTC. Amino acids: CASSLAGLPQFF.

This clone has only one observation. The gene calls are TRBV7-8 and TRBJ1-3; TRBD1 matches at 10 bases. V shed 1 base and J 0 bases; nucleotides not matched to a gene: 6. The CDR3 length is 18 residues. Germline V gene lookup returns CDR1 SGHVS and CDR2 FQNEAQ. CDR3 DNA sequence: TGTGCCAGCAGCTTAGGGGGGACAGGGGCGCACTCTGGAAACACCATATATTTT. This codes for CASSLGGTGAHSGNTIYF.

The chain employs TRBV19 and TRBJ2-1, with a possible D match to TRBD2 (5 bases). Looked up from germline, CDR1 is LNHDA and CDR2 is SQIVND (reference sequence). The V and J ends lost 2 bases and 2 bases respectively, with 7 bases between them. The CDR3 contains 14 residues. The CDR3 coding sequence is TGTGCCAGTAGTATATACGGGACCTACAATGAGCAGTTCTTC. Translated, it gives CASSIYGTYNEQFF.

The chain combines TRBV2 with TRBJ1-5, with 8 nucleotides matching TRBD1. The J segment lost 5 bases and the V segment lost 4 bases, leaving 10 bases of the junction unmatched. This CDR3 is 16 amino acids long. Per the germline V gene, CDR1 is SNHLY and CDR2 is FYNNEI. CDR3 loop: CASSGEGAGGDQPQHF. The CDR3 DNA is TGTGCCAGCAGTGGGGAAGGGGCAGGGGGCGATCAGCCCCAGCATTTT.

This chain links TRBV4-1 with TRBJ2-1; D not resolved. The V gene's germline CDR1 is MGHRA and CDR2 YSYEKL. Trimming removed 0 bases at V and 6 bases at J, with 18 bases between. This CDR3 spans 17 amino acids. The CDR3, as DNA: TGCGCCAGCAGCCAAGAGGTGGTGCTAGTCTTGGGCAATGAGCAGTTCTTC. This codes for CASSQEVVLVLGNEQFF.